Below, 25 T cell receptor beta chains from the same sample are listed, as sequenced in a study of OX40 agonist ivuxolimab in advanced cancers. The data were produced by immunoSEQ multiplex PCR, yet TCRdb's version contains in-frame clones alone and is incomplete. Of about 25,000 clones listed, around 81% are singletons. The source material was CD4+ or CD8+ T cells sorted from blood, sampled in a trial of the OX40 agonist ivuxolimab. The origin of the receptors is an adult with an advanced solid tumor such as melanoma, head and neck, liver or kidney cancer.

The gene calls are TRBV27 and TRBJ2-5; D gene ambiguous. Germline V gene sequence: CDR1 MNHEY, CDR2 SMNVEV (reference sequence). Trimming cost V 1 base and J 4 bases, with 7 bases left between them. The CDR3 has 13 amino acids. The CDR3 protein is CASSLFLGETQYF. The CDR3, as DNA: TGTGCCAGCAGTTTATTCCTCGGAGAGACCCAGTACTTC.

The V gene is TRBV5-1, the J gene TRBJ2-1; the D is unclear. This CDR3 comprises 12 residues. Germline loops: CDR1 SGHRS, CDR2 YFSETQ. The V and J ends lost 0 bases and 6 bases respectively, with 4 bases between them. As DNA, the CDR3 is TGCGCCAGCAGCTTGGTACCCAATGAGCAGTTCTTC. It is translated as CASSLVPNEQFF.

As to this clone: Germline is not matched at one junction end, which may reflect a read error. The rearrangement uses TRBV2 and TRBJ2-3, with TRBD2 matching 11 bases. Germline V gene lookup returns CDR1 SNHLY and CDR2 FYNNEI. CDR3 length: 16 amino acids. CDR3 sequence reads: CASSFLAGGSTDTQYF. CDR3 bases: TGTGCCAGCAGTTTTTTAGCGGGAGGGAGCACTGATACGCAGTATTTT.

The chain recombines TRBV11-2 with TRBJ1-2; TRBD1 matches 9 bases. The V gene's germline CDR1 is SGHAT and CDR2 FQNNGV. Losses at the gene ends were 4 bases for V and 4 bases for J; bases not matched to a gene: 1. The CDR3 has 13 amino acids. This chain's CDR3 is CASSSDRGYGYTF. CDR3 coding DNA: TGTGCCAGCAGCTCGGACAGGGGCTATGGCTACACCTTC.

This clone was counted between two and nine times. This sequence joins TRBV11-2 and TRBJ1-4; 7 bases line up with TRBD1. With 4 bases clipped from V and 0 bases from J, the junction kept 5 bases outside the gene matches. The germline CDR1 and CDR2 sequences are SGHAT and FQNNGV. The CDR3 is 16 amino acids. Here the CDR3 DNA reads TGTGCCAGCAGCTCGGGACAGTTCGCAACTAATGAAAAACTGTTTTTT. This codes for CASSSGQFATNEKLFF. Combining the CDR3 with reference TRBV11-2 and TRBJ1-4 gives the whole variable domain EAGVAQSPRYKIIEKRQSVAFWCNPISGHATLYWYQQILGQGPKLLIQFQNNGVVDDSQLPKDRFSAERLKGVDSTLKIQPAKLEDSAVYLCASSSGQFATNEKLFFGSGTQLSVL.

This rearrangement joins TRBV27 to TRBJ1-2, with D maybe TRBD1 (5 bases). CDR1 MNHEY and CDR2 SMNVEV come from the germline V gene (reference sequence). This CDR3 has 15 amino acids. V lost 1 base, J lost 3 bases, and 12 bases lay in between. CDR3 protein: CASSLLGEEDYGYTF. For the CDR3, the DNA is TGTGCCAGCAGTTTATTAGGGGAAGAAGACTATGGCTACACCTTC.

The chain has TRBV28 and TRBJ2-1; 7 bases are shared with TRBD2. Germline CDR1 reads MDHEN; CDR2 reads SYDVKM. With 3 bases clipped from V and 6 bases from J, the junction kept 5 bases outside the gene matches. The CDR3 is 14 residues long. The CDR3 here is CASSLTGGPNEQFF. The CDR3 DNA sequence: TGTGCCAGCAGTTTGACGGGAGGCCCCAATGAGCAGTTCTTC. Supplemented by reference TRBV28 and TRBJ2-1, the full variable domain reads DVKVTQSSRYLVKRTGEKVFLECVQDMDHENMFWYRQDPGLGLRLIYFSYDVKMKEKGDIPEGYSVSREKKERFSLILESASTNQTSMYLCASSLTGGPNEQFFGPGTRLTVL.

This clone was recorded a few times. The rearrangement uses TRBV4-1 and TRBJ1-1; the D is unclear. The V end was cut by 4 bases, the J end by 1 base, with 7 bases between. Germline V CDR1 and CDR2: MGHRA, YSYEKL. This CDR3 contains 13 residues. The CDR3 DNA reads as TGCGCCAGCAGCCCAATAGGGAACACTGAAGCTTTCTTT. This translates into CASSPIGNTEAFF.

The chain couples TRBV27 to TRBJ2-7; 7 bases map to TRBD2. The CDR3 loop spans 16 amino acids. V lost 1 base, J lost 0 bases, and 6 bases stayed unmatched. CDR1 and CDR2 from the germline V gene are MNHEY and SMNVEV (reference sequence). CDR3 loop: CASSLLGLAASYEQYF. CDR3 nucleotide sequence: TGTGCCAGCAGTTTATTGGGGCTAGCGGCCTCCTACGAGCAGTACTTC.

This clone showed up just a few times. This rearrangement joins TRBV7-7 to TRBJ2-7; 7 bases align to TRBD2. The CDR3 length is 13 residues. Looked up from germline, CDR1 is SSHAT and CDR2 is FNYEAQ (reference sequence). V gave up 1 base and J gave up 6 bases; unmatched junction bases: 3. CDR3 sequence reads: CASSLGGGTEQYF. CDR3 bases: TGTGCCAGCAGCTTAGGGGGAGGGACCGAGCAGTACTTC.

The V gene is TRBV11-2, the J gene TRBJ1-4; D remains ambiguous. Germline values: CDR1 SGHAT, CDR2 FQNNGV. The length of the CDR3 is 14 residues. Trimming pared 3 bases from V and 8 bases from J, leaving 13 bases between. This CDR3 reads CASSFGRVGEKLFF. CDR3 DNA: TGTGCCAGCAGCTTTGGGAGGGTAGGGGAAAAACTGTTTTTT.

The V call is TRBV6-5, the J call TRBJ2-7; 11 nucleotides agree with TRBD1. The germline V gene encodes CDR1 MNHEY and CDR2 SVGAGI. The CDR3 is 15 amino acids. The V segment lost 6 bases and the J segment 0 bases; nucleotides outside the gene matches: 4. CDR3 protein: CASSYGTGGSYEQYF. The CDR3 DNA is TGTGCCAGCAGCTATGGGACAGGGGGCTCCTACGAGCAGTACTTC.

This clone is medium-sized within its sample. This chain uses TRBV7-6 with TRBJ2-2, with D unresolved. Looked up from germline, CDR1 is SGHVS and CDR2 is FNYEAQ. The CDR3 has 14 amino acids. Trimming stripped 3 bases from V and 4 bases from J, with 9 bases between. The CDR3 here is CASSFPGSTGELFF. The DNA for the CDR3 is TGTGCCAGCAGCTTCCCGGGTAGCACCGGGGAGCTGTTTTTT.

The chain recombines TRBV7-9 with TRBJ2-2; TRBD1 might be the D (6 bases). V lost 5 bases and J lost 3, with 19 bases in between. The CDR3 covers 17 residues. Germline CDR1 SEHNR, CDR2 FQNEAQ (reference sequence). CDR3 bases: TGTGCCAGCAGCCCCCAGGGGAAAGGGGGAGACACCGGGGAGCTGTTTTTT. Translation gives CASSPQGKGGDTGELFF.

This clone appeared a single time. The rearrangement links TRBV7-9 to TRBJ1-5; D unresolved. Trimming took 3 bases from V and 5 from J, leaving 8 bases between them. The CDR3 extends over 13 amino acids. CDR1 is SEHNR and CDR2 is FQNEAQ in the germline V gene (reference sequence). In nucleotides, the CDR3 is TGTGCCAGCAGCTTTGGGGTGGATCAGCCCCAGCATTTT. Its translation: CASSFGVDQPQHF.

The chain is built from TRBV11-2 and TRBJ1-4, with D possibly TRBD1 on 5 matching bases. Germline-derived CDR1 and CDR2 are SGHAT and FQNNGV. The V and J ends lost 3 bases and 7 bases respectively, with 6 bases between them. The CDR3 totals 12 residues. CDR3 in amino acids: CASSFGGEKLFF. The CDR3 nucleotides read TGTGCCAGCAGCTTTGGGGGTGAAAAACTGTTTTTT.

The gene calls are TRBV6-1 and TRBJ2-7, with a weak D call TRBD1 (6 bases). CDR3 length equals 16 residues. CDR1 and CDR2 from the germline V gene are MNHNS and SASEGT. Trimming removed 2 bases from V and 2 bases from J, with 16 bases in between. CDR3 sequence: CASSESLGTSPYEQYF. CDR3 coding DNA: TGTGCCAGCAGTGAAAGCCTCGGGACAAGTCCCTACGAGCAGTACTTC.

The chain couples TRBV11-2 to TRBJ2-7; maybe TRBD2 (6 bases). The CDR3 runs 15 residues. Germline V gene lookup returns CDR1 SGHAT and CDR2 FQNNGV. Trimming took 1 base from V and 3 from J, leaving 13 bases between them. DNA of the CDR3: TGTGCCAGCAGCTTAGTATTAGCGGCCAACTACGAGCAGTACTTC. Translation gives CASSLVLAANYEQYF.

The chain couples TRBV19 to TRBJ2-2; a possible D gene is TRBD2 (5 bases). Trimming removed 7 bases at V and 7 bases at J, with 10 bases between. CDR1 LNHDA and CDR2 SQIVND come from the germline V gene (reference sequence). This CDR3 spans 12 amino acids. The CDR3 sequence: CASKFRGGELFF. CDR3 nucleotides: TGTGCCAGTAAATTCCGGGGCGGGGAGCTGTTTTTT.

J is TRBJ2-1 and V is TRBV27, with TRBD1 matching over 7 bases. The CDR3 runs 15 residues. CDR1 and CDR2 (germline): MNHEY, SMNVEV (reference sequence). V was clipped by 2 bases and J by 6 bases; unmatched bases: 7. The DNA of the CDR3 is TGTGCCAGCAGTTTAGCAGGGGGTTTGGGCAATGAGCAGTTCTTC. Its protein is CASSLAGGLGNEQFF.

The chain carries TRBV5-4 and TRBJ2-7; D perhaps matches TRBD2 (5 bases). This CDR3 comprises 12 residues. Germline lookup yields CDR1 SGHNT and CDR2 YYREEE (reference sequence). Trimming left V 3 bases short and J 4 bases short, with 8 bases between. The CDR3, as DNA: TGTGCCAGCAGCTCGGACTCGTACGAGCAGTACTTC. Residues: CASSSDSYEQYF. Full variable domain (remainder filled in from reference TRBV5-4 and TRBJ2-7): ETGVTQSPTHLIKTRGQQVTLRCSSQSGHNTVSWYQQALGQGPQFIFQYYREEENGRGNFPPRFSGLQFPNYSSELNVNALELDDSALYLCASSSDSYEQYFGPGTRLTVT.

The chain recombines TRBV2 with TRBJ2-7; D may match TRBD1 or TRBD2 (7 bases each). CDR1 and CDR2 from the germline V gene are SNHLY and FYNNEI. The V and J ends lost 1 base and 2 bases respectively, with 12 bases between them. This CDR3 has 15 amino acids. The CDR3 DNA is TGTGCCAGCAGTGAAGGGGGAGGGGGCCCCTACGAGCAGTACTTC. Translation gives CASSEGGGGPYEQYF. The whole variable domain, remainder taken from reference TRBV2 and TRBJ2-7, is EPEVTQTPSHQVTQMGQEVILRCVPISNHLYFYWYRQILGQKVEFLVSFYNNEISEKSEIFDDQFSVERPDGSNFTLKIRSTKLEDSAMYFCASSEGGGGPYEQYFGPGTRLTVT.

The chain recombines TRBV4-1 with TRBJ2-3; D is unresolved. Per germline, CDR1 MGHRA and CDR2 YSYEKL. The CDR3 has 12 amino acids. Between the trimmed V and J ends, which lost 4 bases and 6 bases, there was a span of 8 bases. The DNA of the CDR3 is TGCGCCAGCAGCCCTCGGTTGGATACGCAGTATTTT. Translation: CASSPRLDTQYF.

This clone was found once. The chain employs TRBV7-2 and TRBJ2-5, with 7 bases fitting TRBD1. The germline V gene has CDR1 SGHTA and CDR2 FQGNSA. The CDR3 sequence is 14 residues long. Trimming removed 4 bases from V and 1 base from J; junction bases left unmatched: 3. As DNA, the CDR3 is TGTGCCAGCAGCTCGGGACAGCTCCAAGAGACCCAGTACTTC. Translating gives CASSSGQLQETQYF.

This chain links TRBV6-5 with TRBJ2-1, with 8 bases that match TRBD2. The V gene's germline CDR1 is MNHEY and CDR2 SVGAGI. Losses at the gene ends were 6 bases for V and 8 bases for J; bases not matched to a gene: 3. The CDR3 is 12 amino acids. The CDR3 DNA sequence: TGTGCCAGCAGCCTAGCGGGTGATGAGCAGTTCTTC. It is translated as CASSLAGDEQFF.